The 24 T cell receptor beta chains given below trace back to one sample, sequenced in a study of shared clonotypes between healthy human individuals. Profiled with immunoSEQ multiplex PCR; TCRdb holds only in-frame clones, not every one. The sample carries about 1 million clones, around 74% recorded once. The sample consisted of memory CD4+ T cells sorted from blood. Subset indicated: CD45RA-negative fraction. These receptors were obtained from a man aged 18 to 30 in good health.

J is TRBJ2-5 and V is TRBV30; 8 nucleotides match TRBD1. J gave up 2 bases and V 0 bases, and 5 bases lay outside the gene matches. The CDR3 contains 15 residues. From germline, CDR1 is GTSNPN and CDR2 SVGIG (reference sequence). The CDR3 is CAWSVRQGSQETQYF. CDR3 coding DNA: TGTGCCTGGAGTGTACGACAGGGGTCGCAAGAGACCCAGTACTTC.

Details on this clone: The same CDR3 arises from other DNA sequences in this sample as well. CDR3 region: CASSRTSGGSYNEQFF. CDR3 nucleotide sequence: TGCGCCAGCAGCCGGACTAGCGGGGGGTCCTACAATGAGCAGTTCTTC. The chain joins TRBV5-1 to TRBJ2-1; 14 nucleotides match TRBD2. The CDR3 contains 16 residues. Unmatched junction bases numbered 1, after V lost 4 bases and J lost 1 base. Germline CDR1 SGHRS, CDR2 YFSETQ.

V gene TRBV18 combines with J gene TRBJ1-1; tentative D call: TRBD1 (5 bases). Germline V gene lookup returns CDR1 KGHSH and CDR2 LQKENI. Trimming removed 3 bases at V and 1 base at J, with 15 bases between. The CDR3 sequence is 16 residues long. CDR3 in DNA: TGTGCCAGCTCACCCCAGGGAAAAGTAAGGAACACTGAAGCTTTCTTT. Translated: CASSPQGKVRNTEAFF.

The chain carries TRBV4-3 and TRBJ2-7; no reliable D call. The V and J ends lost 1 base and 4 bases respectively, with 8 bases between them. Germline V gene lookup returns CDR1 LGHNA and CDR2 YSLEER. CDR3 length equals 13 residues. The CDR3 nucleotides are TGCGCCAGCAGCCAAGCGTTGGGGTACGAGCAGTACTTC. This translates into CASSQALGYEQYF.

V and J are TRBV6-4 and TRBJ1-2; 8 nucleotides match TRBD1. Germline trimming cut 6 bases from V and 7 bases from J; bases unmatched to any gene: 7. The CDR3 totals 13 residues. Germline lookup yields CDR1 MRHNA and CDR2 SNTAGT. Written as DNA, the CDR3 is TGTGCCAGCAGGAACAGGGGGGTAGGTGGCTACACCTTC. Translating gives CASRNRGVGGYTF.

The chain is built from TRBV5-6 and TRBJ2-3; 7 nucleotides match TRBD2. Looked up from germline, CDR1 is SGHDT and CDR2 is YYEEEE. This CDR3 has 15 amino acids. The V gene end was trimmed by 4 bases and the J gene end by 3 bases; junction bases not matched to a gene: 8. The CDR3 here is CASSPSGVPTDTQYF. In DNA form, the CDR3 reads TGTGCCAGCAGCCCGAGCGGGGTCCCAACAGATACGCAGTATTTT.

On this clone: Other nucleotide sequences from this sample produce the same CDR3. The genes are TRBV7-2 and TRBJ2-5; D unclear. The CDR3 has 14 amino acids. CDR1 is SGHTA, CDR2 FQGNSA, per germline. The germline V and J ends were trimmed by 1 base and 2 bases, with 8 bases remaining between them. CDR3 in amino acids: CASSLDSLQETQYF. CDR3 sequence (DNA): TGTGCCAGCAGCTTAGATAGCTTACAAGAGACCCAGTACTTC. The full variable domain, rest sourced from reference TRBV7-2 and TRBJ2-5, is GAGVSQSPSNKVTEKGKDVELRCDPISGHTALYWYRQSLGQGLEFLIYFQGNSAPDKSGLPSDRFSAERTGGSVSTLTIQRTQQEDSAVYLCASSLDSLQETQYFGPGTRLLVL.

This clone was detected only a few times. One junction end does not reproduce the germline sequence, and a read error may be involved. The rearrangement uses TRBV6-5 and TRBJ2-5, with a weak D call TRBD2 (5 bases). Per germline, CDR1 MNHEY and CDR2 SVGAGI. The CDR3 has 13 amino acids. The CDR3: CASTYSEQATQYF. CDR3 nucleotide sequence: TGTGCCAGCACCTATAGCGAGCAAGCGACCCAGTACTTC.

This rearrangement joins TRBV5-1 to TRBJ2-1, with TRBD1 matching 9 bases. This CDR3 spans 14 amino acids. With 4 bases clipped from V and 7 bases from J, the junction kept 6 bases outside the gene matches. The V gene's germline CDR1 is SGHRS and CDR2 YFSETQ. The CDR3 spells CASSPGTGLNEQFF. The CDR3 nucleotides read TGCGCCAGCAGCCCCGGGACAGGGCTGAATGAGCAGTTCTTC. The variable domain in full, completed from reference TRBV5-1 and TRBJ2-1, reads KAGVTQTPRYLIKTRGQQVTLSCSPISGHRSVSWYQQTPGQGLQFLFEYFSETQRNKGNFPGRFSGRQFSNSRSEMNVSTLELGDSALYLCASSPGTGLNEQFFGPGTRLTVL.

The J gene is TRBJ1-6, the V gene TRBV9; 7 nucleotides line up with TRBD1. Germline V gives CDR1 SGDLS, CDR2 YYNGEE. V trimming: 3 bases; J trimming: 9 bases; junction bases outside the gene matches: 9. The CDR3 loop spans 15 amino acids. CDR3 DNA: TGTGCCAGCAGCGCCGGACAGGCAGGGAGTTCACCCCTCCACTTT. Its protein product is CASSAGQAGSSPLHF. Using reference TRBV9 and TRBJ1-6 for the parts outside the CDR3, the full variable domain is DSGVTQTPKHLITATGQRVTLRCSPRSGDLSVYWYQQSLDQGLQFLIQYYNGEERAKGNILERFSAQQFPDLHSELNLSSLELGDSALYFCASSAGQAGSSPLHFGNGTRLTVT.

The gene calls are TRBV5-1 and TRBJ2-5, with 10 positions matching TRBD2. Germline V gene lookup returns CDR1 SGHRS and CDR2 YFSETQ. The CDR3 is 16 amino acids. After removal of 2 bases from V and 1 base from J, the junction contained 5 bases not matched to a gene. The CDR3 nucleotides are TGCGCCAGCAGCTTTTTCGGACTAGCGGTCCAAGAGACCCAGTACTTC. It specifies CASSFFGLAVQETQYF.

The chain uses TRBV7-2 and TRBJ1-5; D possibly corresponds to TRBD1 (5 bases). Germline loops: CDR1 SGHTA, CDR2 FQGNSA. The length of the CDR3 is 15 residues. V lost 1 base to trimming and J lost 5 bases, with 12 bases between them. The CDR3 bases are TGTGCCAGCAGCTTAGACGCAGGGAGGCATCAGCCCCAGCATTTT. Amino acids: CASSLDAGRHQPQHF.

This clone has ten or more counts. This chain connects TRBV5-4 to TRBJ2-1; maybe TRBD1 (6 bases). V was pared by 0 bases and J by 3 bases, with 7 bases between. The CDR3 contains 14 residues. CDR1 is SGHNT, CDR2 YYREEE, per germline (reference sequence). CDR3 sequence reads: CASSLGQDYNEQFF. CDR3 bases: TGTGCCAGCAGCTTGGGACAGGACTACAATGAGCAGTTCTTC.

This chain links TRBV11-3 with TRBJ2-1; D unresolved. Germline CDR1 reads SGHNT; CDR2 reads YENEEA. Trimming left V 2 bases short and J 5 bases short, with 4 bases between. This CDR3 spans 12 amino acids. Written as DNA, the CDR3 is TGTGCCAGCAGCTTAAAGGACAATGAGCAGTTCTTC. Encoded protein: CASSLKDNEQFF.

The chain uses TRBV19 and TRBJ2-5; D may correspond to TRBD1 or TRBD2 (5 bases each). From germline, CDR1 is LNHDA and CDR2 SQIVND (reference sequence). V lost 4 bases to trimming and J lost 5 bases, with 14 bases between them. The CDR3 totals 14 residues. CDR3 bases: TGTGCCAGTAGTACGGGTTTTGGGGGTGAGACCCAGTACTTC. This sequence encodes CASSTGFGGETQYF.

This clone was picked up a small number of times. The chain employs TRBV9 and TRBJ1-6; 7 nucleotides line up with TRBD1. There are 18 residues in the CDR3. The V segment lost 4 bases and the J segment 6 bases; nucleotides outside the gene matches: 16. Germline V gives CDR1 SGDLS, CDR2 YYNGEE. The CDR3 region has the DNA TGTGCCAGCAGCCATGCGGTAGGGGGCCGGAGTGGTAATTCACCCCTCCACTTT. It yields the protein CASSHAVGGRSGNSPLHF.

V and J are TRBV5-4 and TRBJ1-6, with D possibly matching TRBD1 (5 bases). This CDR3 is built from 14 residues. From germline, CDR1 is SGHNT and CDR2 YYREEE (reference sequence). Trimming left V 3 bases short and J 6 bases short, with 10 bases between. The CDR3 nucleotides read TGTGCCAGCAGCTCTGGGACGGTTAATTCACCCCTCCACTTT. Amino acids: CASSSGTVNSPLHF.

This chain joins TRBV4-1 and TRBJ2-5, with a weak D call TRBD2 (5 bases). V lost 2 bases and J 2 bases, leaving 12 bases between the germline ends. This CDR3 comprises 15 residues. In germline, CDR1 is MGHRA, CDR2 YSYEKL. This CDR3 is CASSQRLGAQETQYF. The DNA for the CDR3 is TGCGCCAGCAGCCAAAGGCTGGGAGCGCAAGAGACCCAGTACTTC.

This sequence joins TRBV2 and TRBJ2-7; 8 bases agree with TRBD1. CDR3 length: 14 amino acids. With V trimmed by 6 bases and J by 0 bases, 4 bases remained unmatched. Germline CDR1 is SNHLY and CDR2 is FYNNEI. Written as DNA, the CDR3 is TGTGCCAGCAGGGGGACAGGAAGCTCCTACGAGCAGTACTTC. This gives the protein CASRGTGSSYEQYF.

As for this clone: The sample carries other DNA sequences with the same CDR3. The rearrangement uses TRBV7-9 and TRBJ2-5, with D tentatively TRBD1 (5 bases). The length of the CDR3 is 14 residues. The V gene's germline CDR1 is SEHNR and CDR2 FQNEAQ (reference sequence). Trimming removed 2 bases from V and 2 bases from J, with 9 bases in between. The CDR3 coding sequence is TGTGCCAGCAGCTTAAGGACACTACAAGAGACCCAGTACTTC. Protein sequence: CASSLRTLQETQYF.

This clone was found once. The V and J genes are TRBV18 and TRBJ2-7; TRBD1 matches 8 bases. CDR1 is KGHSH and CDR2 is LQKENI in the germline V gene. V lost 0 bases, J lost 5 bases, and 3 bases stayed unmatched. The CDR3 totals 14 residues. Here the CDR3 DNA reads TGTGCCAGCTCACCACCGACAGGGGTCCACGAGCAGTACTTC. It yields the protein CASSPPTGVHEQYF.

This clone came up a few times. The chain uses TRBV6-6 and TRBJ1-4, with D perhaps TRBD1 (6 bases). Germline V gene sequence: CDR1 MNHNY, CDR2 SVGAGI (reference sequence). The V gene lost 0 bases and the J gene lost 8 bases, with 13 bases spanning the gap. There are 15 residues in the CDR3. CDR3 residues: CASSYSTGGREKLFF. The CDR3 bases are TGTGCCAGCAGTTACTCGACGGGGGGCAGGGAAAAACTGTTTTTT.

The chain has TRBV7-9 and TRBJ1-5; D may be TRBD1 (5 bases). The germline CDR1 and CDR2 sequences are SEHNR and FQNEAQ (reference sequence). This CDR3 comprises 15 residues. The ends were cut back, 5 bases at V and 3 bases at J, with 14 bases in the middle. CDR3 DNA: TGTGCCAGCAGCCTCGGGACGGGGACCAATCAGCCCCAGCATTTT. Amino acid sequence: CASSLGTGTNQPQHF.

In this sample, this clone turned up a few times. The chain links TRBV10-3 to TRBJ2-1, with a possible D match to TRBD2 (5 bases). Germline-derived CDR1 and CDR2 are ENHRY and SYGVKD. V lost 3 bases and J 9 bases, leaving 12 bases between the germline ends. The CDR3 covers 13 residues. The CDR3 nucleotides read TGTGCCATCAGTGACTGGGCCGGGGTTGAGCAGTTCTTC. The encoded protein is CAISDWAGVEQFF.